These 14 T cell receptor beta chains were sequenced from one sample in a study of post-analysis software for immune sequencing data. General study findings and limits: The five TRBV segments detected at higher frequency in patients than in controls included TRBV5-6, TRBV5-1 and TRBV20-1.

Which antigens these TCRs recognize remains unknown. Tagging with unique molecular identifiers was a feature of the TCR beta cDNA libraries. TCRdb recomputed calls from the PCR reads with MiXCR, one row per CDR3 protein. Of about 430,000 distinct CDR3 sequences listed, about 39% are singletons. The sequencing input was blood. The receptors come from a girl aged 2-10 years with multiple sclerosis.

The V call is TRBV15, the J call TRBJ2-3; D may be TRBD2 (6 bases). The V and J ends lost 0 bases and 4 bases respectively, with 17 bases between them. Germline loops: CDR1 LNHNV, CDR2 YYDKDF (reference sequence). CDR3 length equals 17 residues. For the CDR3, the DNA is TGTGCCACCAGCAGAGATTCGGAGGGCATCTCATCAGATACGCAGTATTTT. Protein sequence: CATSRDSEGISSDTQYF. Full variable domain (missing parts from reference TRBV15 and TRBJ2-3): DAMVIQNPRYQVTQFGKPVTLSCSQTLNHNVMYWYQQKSSQAPKLLFHYYDKDFNNEADTPDNFQSRRPNTSFCFLDIRSPGLGDTAMYLCATSRDSEGISSDTQYFGPGTRLTVL.

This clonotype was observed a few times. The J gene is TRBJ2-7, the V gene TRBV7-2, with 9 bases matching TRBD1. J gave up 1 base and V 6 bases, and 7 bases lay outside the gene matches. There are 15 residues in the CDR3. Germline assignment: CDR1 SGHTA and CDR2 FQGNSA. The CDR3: CASSRPGQGSYEQYF. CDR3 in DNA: TGTGCCAGCAGTCGTCCGGGACAGGGATCCTACGAGCAGTACTTC.

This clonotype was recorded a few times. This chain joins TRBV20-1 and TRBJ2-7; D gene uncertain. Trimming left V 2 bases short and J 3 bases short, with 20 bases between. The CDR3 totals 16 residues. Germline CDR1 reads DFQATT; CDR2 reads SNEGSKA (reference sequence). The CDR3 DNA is TGCAGTGCTAGACCTATGATGGTCCGTGTGGGCTACGAGCAGTACTTC. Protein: CSARPMMVRVGYEQYF.

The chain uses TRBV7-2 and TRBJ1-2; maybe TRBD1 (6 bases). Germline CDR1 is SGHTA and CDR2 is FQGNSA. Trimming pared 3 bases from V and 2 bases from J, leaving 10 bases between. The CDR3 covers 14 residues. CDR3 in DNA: TGTGCCAGCAGCTTGGACAGTTCCAACTATGGCTACACCTTC. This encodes CASSLDSSNYGYTF.

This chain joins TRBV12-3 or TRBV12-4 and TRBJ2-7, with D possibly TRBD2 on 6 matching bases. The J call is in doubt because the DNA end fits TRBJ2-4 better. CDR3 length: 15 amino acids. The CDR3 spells CASSPTGAWGDIQYF. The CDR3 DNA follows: TGTGCCAGCAGTCCAACGGGAGCCTGGGGGGACATTCAGTACTTC.

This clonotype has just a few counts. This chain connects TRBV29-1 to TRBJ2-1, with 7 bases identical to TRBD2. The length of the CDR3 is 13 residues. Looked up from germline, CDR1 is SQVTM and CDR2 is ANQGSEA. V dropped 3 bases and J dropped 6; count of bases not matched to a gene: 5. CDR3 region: CSVERENPNEQFF. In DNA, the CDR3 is TGCAGCGTTGAGCGGGAGAACCCCAATGAGCAGTTCTTC.

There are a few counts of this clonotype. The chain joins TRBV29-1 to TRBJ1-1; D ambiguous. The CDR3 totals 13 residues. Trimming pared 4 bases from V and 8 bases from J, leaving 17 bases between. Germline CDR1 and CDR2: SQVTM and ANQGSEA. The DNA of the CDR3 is TGCAGCGTTGCCAGGACGGCTGAGCCGGAAGCTTTCTTT. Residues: CSVARTAEPEAFF. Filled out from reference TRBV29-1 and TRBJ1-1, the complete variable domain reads SAVISQKPSRDICQRGTSLTIQCQVDSQVTMMFWYRQQPGQSLTLIATANQGSEATYESGFVIDKFPISRPNLTFSTLTVSNMSPEDSSIYLCSVARTAEPEAFFGQGTRLTVV.

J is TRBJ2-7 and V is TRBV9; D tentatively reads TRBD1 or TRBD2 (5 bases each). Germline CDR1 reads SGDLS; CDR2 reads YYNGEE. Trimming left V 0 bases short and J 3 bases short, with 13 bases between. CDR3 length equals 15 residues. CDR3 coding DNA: TGTGCCAGCAGCGTAGGTAACGGGGCGGTCTACGAGCAGTACTTC. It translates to CASSVGNGAVYEQYF.

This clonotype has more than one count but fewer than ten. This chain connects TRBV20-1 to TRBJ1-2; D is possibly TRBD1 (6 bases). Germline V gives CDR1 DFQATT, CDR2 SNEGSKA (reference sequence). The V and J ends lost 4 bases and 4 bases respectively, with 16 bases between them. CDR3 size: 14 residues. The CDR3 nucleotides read TGCAGTGCTACCCTGGGGGGGGGCGGCTATGGCTACACCTTC. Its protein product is CSATLGGGGYGYTF.

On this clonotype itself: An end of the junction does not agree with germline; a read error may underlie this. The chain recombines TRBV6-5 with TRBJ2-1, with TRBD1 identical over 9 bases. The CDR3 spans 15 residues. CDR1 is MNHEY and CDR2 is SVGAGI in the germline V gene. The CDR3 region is CAGRLDRGSINEQFF. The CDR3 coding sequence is TGTGCCGGCAGGTTAGACAGGGGGTCGATCAATGAGCAGTTCTTC.

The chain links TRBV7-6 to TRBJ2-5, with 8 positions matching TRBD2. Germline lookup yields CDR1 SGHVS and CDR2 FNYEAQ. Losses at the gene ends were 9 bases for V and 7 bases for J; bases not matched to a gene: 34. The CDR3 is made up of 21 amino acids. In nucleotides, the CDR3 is TGTGCCAGTAGCCAGAAGGTCCCGGGGATTGCGCGGGGGGTCCGAGATGGGACCCAGTACTTC. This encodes CASSQKVPGIARGVRDGTQYF.

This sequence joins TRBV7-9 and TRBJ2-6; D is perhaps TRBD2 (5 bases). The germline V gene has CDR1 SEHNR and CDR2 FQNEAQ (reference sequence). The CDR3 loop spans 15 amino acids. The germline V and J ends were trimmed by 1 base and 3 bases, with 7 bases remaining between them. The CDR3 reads CASSLGGIGANVLTF. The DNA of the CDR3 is TGTGCCAGCAGCTTAGGAGGGATTGGGGCCAACGTCCTGACTTTC.

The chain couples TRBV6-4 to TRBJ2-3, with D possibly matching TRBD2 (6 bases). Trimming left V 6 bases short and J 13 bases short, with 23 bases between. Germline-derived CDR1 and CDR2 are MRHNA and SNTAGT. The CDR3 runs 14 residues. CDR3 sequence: CASSQDSGGSREYF. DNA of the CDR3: TGTGCCAGCAGCCAAGACAGCGGAGGGTCTAGGGAGTATTTT.

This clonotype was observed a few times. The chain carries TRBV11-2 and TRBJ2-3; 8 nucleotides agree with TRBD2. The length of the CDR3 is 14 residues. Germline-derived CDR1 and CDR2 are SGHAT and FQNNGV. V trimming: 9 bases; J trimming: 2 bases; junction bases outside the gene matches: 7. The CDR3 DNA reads TGTGCCAGTAAGCGGGGGTCCCACACAGATACGCAGTATTTT. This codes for CASKRGSHTDTQYF.